This is a list of T cell receptor beta chains from one sample in a study of shared clonotypes between healthy human individuals. Sequenced by immunoSEQ multiplex PCR; TCRdb stores in-frame clones only, minus some. The sample has about 2,200,000 clones; under 95% are singletons. Source material: naive CD8+ T cells from PBMCs. Every receptor here comes from a man between 18 and 35 years old in good health. Some clones in this sample may be carry-over from other donors' samples. CDR3s include the opening cysteine and the closing phenylalanine or tryptophan. The D gene is left open where the match is weak. Clone size appears in some rows only: once, few, many, or a class for an expanded clone.

CDR3nt: TGTGCCAGTAGCCTTCAGTTACCGGGACAGGGGAGCGGGGAGCTGTTTTTT; CDR3aa: CASSLQLPGQGSGELFF; abundance: -; j_gene: TRBJ2-2; v_gene: TRBV19; d_gene: TRBD1
CDR3nt: TGTGCCAGCAGCTTTGGGGGGGGCGGTCAGCCCCAGCATTTT; CDR3aa: CASSFGGGGQPQHF; abundance: -; j_gene: TRBJ1-5; v_gene: TRBV7-9; d_gene: -
CDR3nt: TGCGCCAGCAGCTCCCCCGGTAGCGGCAATGGGGGCAATGAGCAGTTCTTC; CDR3aa: CASSSPGSGNGGNEQFF; abundance: -; j_gene: TRBJ2-1; v_gene: TRBV5-1; d_gene: -
CDR3nt: TGTGCCAGCAGTTTAAACCAAGGGTTGCCGGGACAGAACACCGGGGAGCTGTTTTTT; CDR3aa: CASSLNQGLPGQNTGELFF; abundance: -; j_gene: TRBJ2-2; v_gene: TRBV27; d_gene: -
CDR3nt: TGCGCCAGCAGAAAAGAAACAGGGGGAGCGAACACTGAAGCTTTCTTT; CDR3aa: CASRKETGGANTEAFF; abundance: -; j_gene: TRBJ1-1; v_gene: TRBV10-1; d_gene: TRBD1
CDR3nt: TGTGCCAGCAGCCACCACGAATACCCGGGACTAGCGGGAGGGCCGGCAGATACGCAGTATTTT; CDR3aa: CASSHHEYPGLAGGPADTQYF; abundance: -; j_gene: TRBJ2-3; v_gene: TRBV4-2; d_gene: TRBD2
CDR3nt: TGTGCCAGCGGCCCAGGCTCTGGAAACACCATATATTTT; CDR3aa: CASGPGSGNTIYF; abundance: -; j_gene: TRBJ1-3; v_gene: TRBV2; d_gene: -
CDR3nt: TGTGCCAGCAGCTATGGACTAGCGGGCACCTACGAGCAGTACTTC; CDR3aa: CASSYGLAGTYEQYF; abundance: -; j_gene: TRBJ2-7; v_gene: TRBV5-5; d_gene: TRBD2
CDR3nt: TGTGCCAGCAGTGAATCGTCCCACGAGCAGTACTTC; CDR3aa: CASSESSHEQYF; abundance: -; j_gene: TRBJ2-7; v_gene: TRBV6-1; d_gene: -
CDR3nt: TGCGCCAGCAGCCCCTCGCAGGGTACCCAAGGGGATACGCAGTATTTT; CDR3aa: CASSPSQGTQGDTQYF; abundance: -; j_gene: TRBJ2-3; v_gene: TRBV5-1; d_gene: -
CDR3nt: TGCGCCAGCAGCCAAGTAGAGGGACCAAACTATGGCTACACCTTC; CDR3aa: CASSQVEGPNYGYTF; abundance: -; j_gene: TRBJ1-2; v_gene: TRBV4-3; d_gene: -
CDR3nt: TGTGCCAGCAGTTTAACCTATTCCTACGAGCAGTACTTC; CDR3aa: CASSLTYSYEQYF; abundance: few; j_gene: TRBJ2-7; v_gene: TRBV27; d_gene: -
CDR3nt: TGTGCCAGCGAACCTGGTTGGACAACTAATGAAAAACTGTTTTTT; CDR3aa: CASEPGWTTNEKLFF; abundance: -; j_gene: TRBJ1-4; v_gene: TRBV6-6; d_gene: -
CDR3nt: TGTGCCAGCAGTTACCGCGTCTCCGAGCAGTACTTC; CDR3aa: CASSYRVSEQYF; abundance: -; j_gene: TRBJ2-7; v_gene: TRBV6-5; d_gene: -
CDR3nt: TGTGCCAGCAGCCTCTGGCCCACCGGGGAGCTGTTTTTT; CDR3aa: CASSLWPTGELFF; abundance: -; j_gene: TRBJ2-2; v_gene: TRBV5-4; d_gene: -
CDR3nt: TGTGCCAGCAGCGTGGACAGGGGGCAAGATACGCAGTATTTT; CDR3aa: CASSVDRGQDTQYF; abundance: -; j_gene: TRBJ2-3; v_gene: TRBV9; d_gene: TRBD1
CDR3nt: TGCGCCAGCAGCTCCGATTCAGGGACCCGAGAGACCCAGTACTTC; CDR3aa: CASSSDSGTRETQYF; abundance: -; j_gene: TRBJ2-5; v_gene: TRBV5-1; d_gene: -
CDR3nt: TGTGCCAGCAGTTACTCGACAGGGGGGAACCCCTACGAGCAGTACTTC; CDR3aa: CASSYSTGGNPYEQYF; abundance: -; j_gene: TRBJ2-7; v_gene: TRBV6-6; d_gene: TRBD1
CDR3nt: TGTGCCAGCAGTGAAACCCAGTCCAGCAGATACACTGAAGCTTTCTTT; CDR3aa: CASSETQSSRYTEAFF; abundance: -; j_gene: TRBJ1-1; v_gene: TRBV6-1; d_gene: -
CDR3nt: TGCGCCAGCAGCCAAGATCGCGGGGAAGAGACCCAGTACTTC; CDR3aa: CASSQDRGEETQYF; abundance: once; j_gene: TRBJ2-5; v_gene: TRBV4-3; d_gene: -
CDR3nt: TGTGCCAGCACCCTCAAACGGTACAGGGTCTACAATGAGCAGTTCTTC; CDR3aa: CASTLKRYRVYNEQFF; abundance: -; j_gene: TRBJ2-1; v_gene: TRBV28; d_gene: -
CDR3nt: TGTGCCAGCTGTTGCTGGAGCAACTACTCCTACGAGCAGTACTTC; CDR3aa: CASCCWSNYSYEQYF; abundance: -; j_gene: TRBJ2-7; v_gene: TRBV21-1; d_gene: -
CDR3nt: TGTGCCAGTAGTATCGTCGGGGGAGGGGCCCAGCATTTT; CDR3aa: CASSIVGGGAQHF; abundance: few; j_gene: TRBJ1-5; v_gene: TRBV19; d_gene: -
CDR3nt: TGTGCCAGCAGTTACGCCCAGGGACAGGGAAAGACCCAGTACTTC; CDR3aa: CASSYAQGQGKTQYF; abundance: -; j_gene: TRBJ2-5; v_gene: TRBV6-5; d_gene: TRBD1
CDR3nt: TGTGCCAGTAGTAAAAGACTAGCGGGAGTCTACAATGAGCAGTTCTTC; CDR3aa: CASSKRLAGVYNEQFF; abundance: -; j_gene: TRBJ2-1; v_gene: TRBV19; d_gene: TRBD2
CDR3nt: TGTGCCAGCAGCTGGGGACTCTCTGATTTTGGAAACACCATATATTTT; CDR3aa: CASSWGLSDFGNTIYF; abundance: -; j_gene: TRBJ1-3; v_gene: TRBV5-5; d_gene: -
CDR3nt: TGTGCCAGCAGCCAACCGGGACAGGGTCAGCCCCAGCATTTT; CDR3aa: CASSQPGQGQPQHF; abundance: -; j_gene: TRBJ1-5; v_gene: TRBV7-2; d_gene: TRBD1
CDR3nt: TGCGCCAGCAGCCAAGATGGGACGATCTATAATTCACCCCTCCACTTT; CDR3aa: CASSQDGTIYNSPLHF; abundance: -; j_gene: TRBJ1-6; v_gene: TRBV4-3; d_gene: -
CDR3nt: TGTGCCAGCAGCCCGGGAGTGGGGCGGGAGACTCGCGAGCAGTACTTC; CDR3aa: CASSPGVGRETREQYF; abundance: -; j_gene: TRBJ2-7; v_gene: TRBV5-4; d_gene: TRBD2
CDR3nt: TGTGCCAGTAGCTACTTGGGACTAGCCCCCTACAATGAGCAGTTCTTC; CDR3aa: CASSYLGLAPYNEQFF; abundance: -; j_gene: TRBJ2-1; v_gene: TRBV19; d_gene: TRBD2
CDR3nt: TGTGCCATCATGGACAGTAAGGCTGAGACTGAAGCTTTCTTT; CDR3aa: CAIMDSKAETEAFF; abundance: few; j_gene: TRBJ1-1; v_gene: TRBV10-3; d_gene: -
CDR3nt: TGTGCCAGCAGCCCGACGGCCCACCAGGGCGTGGGGTACAATGAGCAGTTCTTC; CDR3aa: CASSPTAHQGVGYNEQFF; abundance: -; j_gene: TRBJ2-1; v_gene: TRBV9; d_gene: -
CDR3nt: TGTGCCAGCAGTGAAGCGCAAGGGAACTATGGCTACACCTTC; CDR3aa: CASSEAQGNYGYTF; abundance: -; j_gene: TRBJ1-2; v_gene: TRBV2; d_gene: -
CDR3nt: TGTGCCAGCAGCCGCAACGGAGGGTCCGAGCAGTACTTC; CDR3aa: CASSRNGGSEQYF; abundance: -; j_gene: TRBJ2-7; v_gene: TRBV7-3; d_gene: -
CDR3nt: TGTGCCAGCAGTTTGAGGGACAGGGAGTTGCCGCATCAGCCCCAGCATTTT; CDR3aa: CASSLRDRELPHQPQHF; abundance: -; j_gene: TRBJ1-5; v_gene: TRBV28; d_gene: TRBD1
CDR3nt: TGTGCCAGCAGCTCCTTCGCGGCTTTCTTT; CDR3aa: CASSSFAAFF; abundance: -; j_gene: TRBJ1-1; v_gene: TRBV7-9; d_gene: -
CDR3nt: TGTGCCTGGAGTGTTAGGGGGGAGACCCAGTACTTC; CDR3aa: CAWSVRGETQYF; abundance: -; j_gene: TRBJ2-5; v_gene: TRBV30; d_gene: -
CDR3nt: TGTGCCTGGAGTGTAGGGCAGGGGCTTGCCGGGGACGAGCAGTACTTC; CDR3aa: CAWSVGQGLAGDEQYF; abundance: -; j_gene: TRBJ2-7; v_gene: TRBV30; d_gene: -
CDR3nt: TGCAGCGTTGAAGACCGGGAACTTGATGCCCAGTACTTC; CDR3aa: CSVEDRELDAQYF; abundance: -; j_gene: TRBJ2-5; v_gene: TRBV29-1; d_gene: -
CDR3nt: TGTGCCAGTAGTGGAGGGTCTGGGGCCAACGTCCTGACTTTC; CDR3aa: CASSGGSGANVLTF; abundance: -; j_gene: TRBJ2-6; v_gene: TRBV19; d_gene: -
CDR3nt: TGTGCCAGCCCTCTGCTGCCGCTTTACGAGCAGTACTTC; CDR3aa: CASPLLPLYEQYF; abundance: -; j_gene: TRBJ2-7; v_gene: TRBV6-1; d_gene: -
CDR3nt: TGTGCCAGCAGCTCTCAGCGGGAGAATGAGCAGTTCTTC; CDR3aa: CASSSQRENEQFF; abundance: -; j_gene: TRBJ2-1; v_gene: TRBV7-9; d_gene: TRBD2
CDR3nt: TGCAGCGTTGAAGGGGGACAGCTCCCTGGCTACACCTTC; CDR3aa: CSVEGGQLPGYTF; abundance: -; j_gene: TRBJ1-2; v_gene: TRBV29-1; d_gene: TRBD1
CDR3nt: TGTGCCAGCAATCCGGGAGCCACCTACAATGAGCAGTTCTTC; CDR3aa: CASNPGATYNEQFF; abundance: once; j_gene: TRBJ2-1; v_gene: TRBV6-6; d_gene: -
CDR3nt: TGTGCCACCACAGGGACTAGCGGGTACTATAGCACAGATACGCAGTATTTT; CDR3aa: CATTGTSGYYSTDTQYF; abundance: -; j_gene: TRBJ2-3; v_gene: TRBV2; d_gene: TRBD2
CDR3nt: TGTGCCAGCAGTTTTCAAGCTTACAATGAGCAGTTCTTC; CDR3aa: CASSFQAYNEQFF; abundance: -; j_gene: TRBJ2-1; v_gene: TRBV28; d_gene: -
CDR3nt: TGTGCCAGCAGTTTTCGGGCAGAAGAGACCCAGTACTTC; CDR3aa: CASSFRAEETQYF; abundance: -; j_gene: TRBJ2-5; v_gene: TRBV28; d_gene: -
CDR3nt: TGTGCCAGTAGTATTCTTTCGGGGTACTATGGCTACACCTTC; CDR3aa: CASSILSGYYGYTF; abundance: -; j_gene: TRBJ1-2; v_gene: TRBV19; d_gene: -
CDR3nt: TGCGCCAGCAAACAGGACCCCTACGAGCAGTACTTC; CDR3aa: CASKQDPYEQYF; abundance: -; j_gene: TRBJ2-7; v_gene: TRBV10-2; d_gene: -
CDR3nt: TGTGCCAGCAGTTTCCGGGGCACAGATACGCAGTATTTT; CDR3aa: CASSFRGTDTQYF; abundance: once; j_gene: TRBJ2-3; v_gene: TRBV28; d_gene: -
CDR3nt: TGTGCCAGCAGCCCCCACCGGCAGCGGGATTTTTACAATGAGCAGTTCTTC; CDR3aa: CASSPHRQRDFYNEQFF; abundance: -; j_gene: TRBJ2-1; v_gene: TRBV9; d_gene: TRBD2
CDR3nt: TGTGCCAGCAGTTTATTAACGGGAGAAGGGCCCAATGAGCAGTTCTTC; CDR3aa: CASSLLTGEGPNEQFF; abundance: -; j_gene: TRBJ2-1; v_gene: TRBV27; d_gene: -
CDR3nt: TGTGCCAGCAGTCCTCAAACCAAGCGGAACACTGAAGCTTTCTTT; CDR3aa: CASSPQTKRNTEAFF; abundance: once; j_gene: TRBJ1-1; v_gene: TRBV27; d_gene: -
CDR3nt: TGTGCCAGCAGTCTCTCACAGAGGGGGTACAATGAGCAGTTCTTC; CDR3aa: CASSLSQRGYNEQFF; abundance: -; j_gene: TRBJ2-1; v_gene: TRBV6-5; d_gene: -